The 32 T cell receptor beta chains given below trace back to one sample, sequenced in a study of blood T cell repertoires in COVID-19. This table comes from immunoSEQ multiplex PCR, and its TCRdb copy is limited to in-frame clones, with some not included. This table holds 140,000 to 150,000 clones, about 89% found once. The sample comprised peripheral blood. The origin of the receptors is a man in his fifties or sixties with active or convalescent COVID-19.

The chain combines TRBV24-1 with TRBJ1-4; D call uncertain. V gave up 1 base and J gave up 3 bases, with 8 bases separating them. This CDR3 is built from 15 residues. The germline gives CDR1 KGHDR, CDR2 SFDVKD. The CDR3 sequence is CATSDLQRPNEKLFF. The CDR3 bases are TGTGCCACCAGTGATTTACAGAGACCTAATGAAAAACTGTTTTTT.

This clone was counted ten times or more. The chain has TRBV7-9 and TRBJ2-5; no definite D call. V shed 3 bases and J shed 5 bases, with 13 bases lying between them. Germline loops: CDR1 SEHNR, CDR2 FQNEAQ (reference sequence). CDR3 length: 14 amino acids. DNA of the CDR3: TGTGCCAGCAGCTTTACAGCAGGCCAGGAGACCCAGTACTTC. It codes for CASSFTAGQETQYF.

J is TRBJ1-1 and V is TRBV30; TRBD1 matches 8 bases. Germline CDR1 reads GTSNPN; CDR2 reads SVGIG (reference sequence). V was pared by 1 base and J by 4 bases, with 11 bases of the junction left unmatched. This CDR3 has 16 amino acids. DNA for the CDR3: TGTGCCTGGAGTGCCCAGGTCGGACAGGGAGGCACTGAAGCTTTCTTT. It is translated as CAWSAQVGQGGTEAFF.

The V and J genes are TRBV3-1 (or the pseudogene TRBV3-2) and TRBJ2-7, with D possibly matching TRBD2 (5 bases). Germline CDR1 LGHDT, CDR2 YNNKEL (reference sequence). This CDR3 spans 13 amino acids. Trimming shortened V by 1 base and J by 6 bases, and 10 bases separated the two germline ends. CDR3: CASSQGERGEQYF. CDR3 coding DNA: TGTGCCAGCAGCCAAGGCGAACGGGGCGAGCAGTACTTC.

The gene calls are TRBV18 and TRBJ2-5; tentative D call: TRBD2 (6 bases). V was clipped by 2 bases and J by 0 bases, with 10 bases between them. Germline loops: CDR1 KGHSH, CDR2 LQKENI. The CDR3 is made up of 15 amino acids. CDR3 sequence (DNA): TGTGCCAGCTCACCAGGGCGGGGTTACCAAGAGACCCAGTACTTC. Translated, it gives CASSPGRGYQETQYF.

The table lists this clone with many counts. This chain uses TRBV6-4 with TRBJ2-7, with a possible D match to TRBD2 (6 bases). The CDR3 has 16 residues. The germline V gene encodes CDR1 MRHNA and CDR2 SNTAGT. V was cut by 2 bases and J by 9 bases, with 23 bases left in between. CDR3 protein: CASSDPGLLPPFGQYF. The CDR3, as DNA: TGTGCCAGCAGTGACCCGGGACTTCTACCCCCCTTCGGGCAGTACTTC.

The genes are TRBV20-1 and TRBJ2-1, with TRBD2 matching 12 bases. With 3 bases clipped from V and 8 bases from J, the junction kept 8 bases outside the gene matches. The CDR3 runs to 15 residues. Per the germline V gene, CDR1 is DFQATT and CDR2 is SNEGSKA (reference sequence). The CDR3 loop reads CSASGLAGIGDEQFF. CDR3 coding DNA: TGCAGTGCTAGTGGACTAGCGGGAATCGGCGATGAGCAGTTCTTC.

CDR3 in amino acids: CASSLVGAATNEKLFF. CDR3 nucleotides: TGTGCCAGCAGTCTAGTAGGGGCTGCTACTAATGAAAAACTGTTTTTT. The genes are TRBV27 and TRBJ1-4; a possible D gene is TRBD1 (5 bases). The germline V gene has CDR1 MNHEY and CDR2 SMNVEV (reference sequence). Trimming left V 5 bases short and J 2 bases short, with 15 bases between. CDR3 length: 16 residues.

The rearrangement links TRBV4-1 to TRBJ1-2, with unresolved D. Trimming removed 3 bases from V and 7 bases from J, with 21 bases in between. The length of the CDR3 is 16 residues. Germline V gene sequence: CDR1 MGHRA, CDR2 YSYEKL. The CDR3 DNA sequence: TGCGCCAGCAGCCACCCCTTGGCCAAGCGGTTAGGTGGCTACACCTTC. Translating gives CASSHPLAKRLGGYTF.

The J gene is TRBJ1-6, the V gene TRBV4-2; 7 bases are shared with TRBD1. This CDR3 has 16 residues. The V gene end was trimmed by 0 bases and the J gene end by 10 bases; junction bases not matched to a gene: 9. Per germline, CDR1 LGHNA and CDR2 YNFKEQ. The CDR3 loop is CASSQDPTGRRSPLHF. As DNA, the CDR3 is TGTGCCAGCAGCCAAGATCCGACAGGGAGGCGATCACCCCTCCACTTT.

This clone turned up a few times. V and J are TRBV19 and TRBJ1-2, with D possibly TRBD1 on 6 matching bases. Germline V lookup: CDR1 LNHDA, CDR2 SQIVND (reference sequence). This CDR3 is built from 12 residues. V was pared by 5 bases and J by 8 bases, with 12 bases between. In nucleotides, the CDR3 is TGTGCCAGTAGTCCCAGGGGTCACGGCTACACCTTC. As protein: CASSPRGHGYTF.

The chain carries TRBV19 and TRBJ1-4; 7 bases line up with TRBD1. The V gene end was trimmed by 3 bases and the J gene end by 3 bases; junction bases not matched to a gene: 4. Germline V gives CDR1 LNHDA, CDR2 SQIVND (reference sequence). CDR3 size: 15 residues. This CDR3 reads CASSIRDSPNEKLFF. The CDR3 DNA reads TGTGCCAGTAGTATCCGGGACAGTCCTAATGAAAAACTGTTTTTT. Based on the CDR3 plus reference TRBV19 and TRBJ1-4, the full variable domain is DGGITQSPKYLFRKEGQNVTLSCEQNLNHDAMYWYRQDPGQGLRLIYYSQIVNDFQKGDIAEGYSVSREKKESFPLTVTSAQKNPTAFYLCASSIRDSPNEKLFFGSGTQLSVL.

The chain couples TRBV18 to TRBJ2-7, with no clear D. The CDR3 runs to 14 residues. The V end lost 2 bases, the J end lost 1 base, and 9 bases lay between the germline ends. The germline V gene encodes CDR1 KGHSH and CDR2 LQKENI. CDR3 protein: CASSPTAGSYEQYF. The CDR3 DNA follows: TGTGCCAGCTCACCAACGGCAGGTTCCTACGAGCAGTACTTC. Drawing the rest from reference TRBV18 and TRBJ2-7, the complete variable domain is NAGVMQNPRHLVRRRGQEARLRCSPMKGHSHVYWYRQLPEEGLKFMVYLQKENIIDESGMPKERFSAEFPKEGPSILRIQQVVRGDSAAYFCASSPTAGSYEQYFGPGTRLTVT.

The V gene is TRBV7-2, the J gene TRBJ1-5; the D is unclear. V lost 1 base, J lost 0 bases, and 4 bases lay in between. This CDR3 region has 14 residues. CDR1 and CDR2 from the germline V gene are SGHTA and FQGNSA. CDR3 sequence (DNA): TGTGCCAGCAGCTTAGGGCTTAGCAATCAGCCCCAGCATTTT. Translation gives CASSLGLSNQPQHF. Variable domain in full (rest from reference TRBV7-2 and TRBJ1-5): GAGVSQSPSNKVTEKGKDVELRCDPISGHTALYWYRQSLGQGLEFLIYFQGNSAPDKSGLPSDRFSAERTGGSVSTLTIQRTQQEDSAVYLCASSLGLSNQPQHFGDGTRLSIL.

This clone was recorded only once. The chain combines TRBV6-6 with TRBJ1-4; D possibly corresponds to TRBD1 (5 bases). This CDR3 spans 14 amino acids. Germline values: CDR1 MNHNY, CDR2 SVGAGI (reference sequence). The V end lost 6 bases, the J end lost 8 bases, and 16 bases lay between the germline ends. CDR3 loop: CASSLGGRSEKLFF. DNA of the CDR3: TGTGCCAGCAGCCTCGGGGGGAGGAGCGAAAAACTGTTTTTT.

The table lists this clone with a count of one. V and J are TRBV15 and TRBJ2-3; 11 nucleotides match TRBD1. Trimming at V came to 9 bases and at J to 4 bases, leaving 6 bases not matched to a gene. The CDR3 loop spans 14 amino acids. Germline V CDR1 and CDR2: LNHNV, YYDKDF (reference sequence). The chain's CDR3 is CATRTGGAADTQYF. The CDR3 region has the DNA TGTGCCACTCGGACAGGGGGCGCGGCAGATACGCAGTATTTT.

The count of this clone is one. The V and J genes are TRBV5-1 and TRBJ1-5, with TRBD1 matching 9 bases. The V gene's germline CDR1 is SGHRS and CDR2 YFSETQ. This CDR3 has 14 residues. Trimming removed 2 bases from V and 4 bases from J; junction bases left unmatched: 1. CDR3 protein: CASSFGQGNQPQHF. CDR3 nucleotides: TGCGCCAGCAGCTTTGGACAGGGGAATCAGCCCCAGCATTTT.

The chain couples TRBV29-1 to TRBJ2-7, with 9 bases matching TRBD1. The CDR3 contains 13 residues. Germline V gives CDR1 SQVTM, CDR2 ANQGSEA. Trimming cost V 6 bases and J 3 bases; bases outside gene matches: 6. As DNA, the CDR3 is TGCAGCGTACTCCGGGACAGGGACTACGAGCAGTACTTC. Translated, it gives CSVLRDRDYEQYF.

Worth noting for this clone: Other nucleotide sequences in the sample specify the same CDR3. The chain is built from TRBV20-1 and TRBJ2-7, with a weak D call TRBD1 (5 bases). Per germline, CDR1 DFQATT and CDR2 SNEGSKA (reference sequence). This CDR3 has 11 residues. V lost 2 bases and J 3 bases, leaving 5 bases between the germline ends. CDR3 amino acids: CSARRGYEQYF. The CDR3 DNA is TGCAGTGCTAGAAGGGGCTACGAGCAGTACTTC.

This chain joins TRBV28 and TRBJ2-7, with a tentative D call TRBD2 (5 bases). The CDR3 is 11 amino acids. Per the germline V gene, CDR1 is MDHEN and CDR2 is SYDVKM. Trimming left V 6 bases short and J 12 bases short, with 15 bases between. The CDR3 is CASSRERVSYF. The CDR3 region has the DNA TGTGCCAGCAGCCGAGAGAGGGTTTCGTACTTC.

The chain joins TRBV6-5 to TRBJ2-5, with TRBD1 as a possible D gene (8 bases). CDR1 and CDR2 from the germline V gene are MNHEY and SVGAGI. The CDR3 loop spans 14 amino acids. Trimming removed 7 bases from V and 5 bases from J, with 17 bases in between. The CDR3 nucleotides are TGTGCCAGCACCAACAGGGGGGGGGAGGAGACCCAGTACTTC. This sequence encodes CASTNRGGEETQYF.

The CDR3 sequence is CAISEEGAYGYTF. In DNA, the CDR3 is TGTGCCATCAGTGAGGAGGGGGCCTATGGCTACACCTTC. The rearrangement joins TRBV10-3 to TRBJ1-2; 7 nucleotides agree with TRBD1. V dropped 2 bases and J dropped 4; count of bases not matched to a gene: 1. The CDR3 is made up of 13 amino acids. Germline lookup yields CDR1 ENHRY and CDR2 SYGVKD.

V and J are TRBV6-5 and TRBJ1-3; 12 bases match TRBD1. The CDR3 extends over 14 amino acids. Germline assignment: CDR1 MNHEY and CDR2 SVGAGI. The ends lost 8 bases at V and 4 bases at J; junction bases unmatched: 3. Here the CDR3 DNA reads TGTGCCAGCCGAGGGACAGGGGGCGGAAACACCATATATTTT. It is translated as CASRGTGGGNTIYF.

The CDR3 coding sequence is TGTGCCAGCAGGTTCCGGGACAGGGTGACGGAAGGCTATGGCTACACCTTC. It codes for CASRFRDRVTEGYGYTF. This chain uses TRBV5-8 with TRBJ1-2; 9 nucleotides align to TRBD1. Unmatched junction bases numbered 15, after V lost 5 bases and J lost 4 bases. The CDR3 runs 17 residues. Germline V gene data show CDR1 as SGHTS and CDR2 as YDEGEE. Filled out from reference TRBV5-8 and TRBJ1-2, the complete variable domain reads EAGVTQSPTHLIKTRGQQATLRCSPISGHTSVYWYQQALGLGLQFLLWYDEGEERNRGNFPPRFSGRQFPNYSSELNVNALELEDSALYLCASRFRDRVTEGYGYTFGSGTRLTVV.

The J gene is TRBJ2-7, the V gene TRBV18; a possible D gene is TRBD1 (5 bases). Germline V gives CDR1 KGHSH, CDR2 LQKENI. This CDR3 has 11 amino acids. The V gene lost 6 bases and the J gene lost 6 bases, with 9 bases spanning the gap. The CDR3 DNA is TGTGCCAGCTCGGGGCTCGGCGAGCAGTACTTC. It codes for CASSGLGEQYF.

The V gene is TRBV5-6, the J gene TRBJ1-2; no definite D call. The germline V and J ends were trimmed by 0 bases and 8 bases, with 14 bases remaining between them. Germline V gives CDR1 SGHDT, CDR2 YYEEEE. This CDR3 is built from 14 residues. DNA for the CDR3: TGTGCCAGCAGCTTGGGGTGGAGATCCGGGGGCTACACCTTC. Protein sequence: CASSLGWRSGGYTF.

The rearrangement links TRBV28 to TRBJ1-1; 9 bases line up with TRBD1. Trimming took 5 bases from V and 7 from J; bases not matched to a gene: 11. The germline V gene encodes CDR1 MDHEN and CDR2 SYDVKM. This CDR3 has 15 residues. The chain's CDR3 is CASSTQGQGAGEAFF. CDR3 coding DNA: TGTGCCAGCAGTACCCAGGGACAGGGCGCCGGTGAAGCTTTCTTT.

The rearrangement joins TRBV6-5 to TRBJ1-2; 9 nucleotides match TRBD1. In germline, CDR1 is MNHEY, CDR2 SVGAGI. V dropped 4 bases and J dropped 7; count of bases not matched to a gene: 13. This CDR3 has 16 amino acids. CDR3 residues: CASSSPRTGAVGGYTF. The CDR3 region has the DNA TGTGCCAGCAGTTCCCCTAGGACAGGGGCTGTAGGTGGCTACACCTTC.

This clone was recorded only once. The J gene is TRBJ2-1, the V gene TRBV28; D gene unclear. Between the trimmed V and J ends, which lost 5 bases and 9 bases, there was a span of 8 bases. The CDR3 covers 11 residues. Looked up from germline, CDR1 is MDHEN and CDR2 is SYDVKM. CDR3 amino acids: CASSLGSEQFF. The DNA of the CDR3 is TGTGCCAGCAGTCTAGGTAGTGAGCAGTTCTTC.

The genes are TRBV20-1 and TRBJ2-6, with a weak D call TRBD1 (6 bases). CDR1 is DFQATT, CDR2 SNEGSKA, per germline (reference sequence). This CDR3 is 16 amino acids long. The germline V and J ends were trimmed by 3 bases and 3 bases, with 15 bases remaining between them. CDR3 in amino acids: CSASMDRILGANVLTF. In DNA, the CDR3 is TGCAGTGCTAGTATGGACAGAATACTTGGGGCCAACGTCCTGACTTTC.

The chain joins TRBV20-1 to TRBJ2-1; 13 bases are a match to TRBD2. The germline V gene has CDR1 DFQATT and CDR2 SNEGSKA (reference sequence). J lost 7 bases, V lost 3 bases, and 9 bases had no gene match. The CDR3 is 16 amino acids. The CDR3 nucleotides read TGCAGTGCTAGTCCTTTTACTAGCGGGAGGGGGAATGAGCAGTTCTTC. Encoded protein: CSASPFTSGRGNEQFF.

CDR3: CASSKGVSRIYNEQFF. In nucleotides, the CDR3 is TGTGCCAGCAGCAAGGGGGTGAGCAGGATTTACAATGAGCAGTTCTTC. V is TRBV5-8 and J is TRBJ2-1, with D possibly matching TRBD1 (6 bases). CDR3 length equals 16 residues. The germline V gene has CDR1 SGHTS and CDR2 YDEGEE. With 4 bases removed from V and 4 bases from J, the gap between germline ends came to 18 bases.